The clone carrying this T cell receptor beta chain was found a few times. The antigen remains unidentified. The entry originates in a study of identical twins. Study findings and constraints: Twins' surplus sharing was weaker for beta out-of-frame sequences.

TCRdb used MiXCR to reprocess the 5' RACE reads, holding one entry per CDR3 protein. The sample includes roughly 690,000 distinct CDR3 sequences, around 6.1% of them seen just once. The TCR was taken from a young man in good health. Source material: naive T cells sorted from blood.

The CDR3 region has the DNA TGTGCCAGCAGCTTCTCGACAGGACGGACCGGGGAGCTGTTTTTT. Amino acids: CASSFSTGRTGELFF. The chain links TRBV7-3 to TRBJ2-2; a possible D gene is TRBD1 (6 bases). Germline CDR1 reads SGHTA; CDR2 reads FQGTGA. The CDR3 contains 15 residues. Trimming cost V 3 bases and J 5 bases, with 13 bases left between them.